This T cell receptor beta chain came from a study of beta chain features in type 1 diabetes (dated by TCRdb to the late 2010s). Describing the broader study: No differences in mean age, gender distribution, total cell number or subset yield were found between patients and healthy donors. A total of roughly 100 million sorted cells were examined across all samples, and the number of cells per subset was strongly correlated with RNA yield. The study compared the TCRB repertoires of sorted circulating CD4+ T cell subsets in recently diagnosed type 1 diabetes patients with those in matched healthy donors. Whereas all 30 or so donors provided naive and central memory subsets, regulatory and stem cell-like memory subsets were isolated from just 8 patients and roughly 8 healthy donors. Summary of the overall study and its limitations: Naive, central memory and regulatory TCRB repertoires appeared to be more similar among patients than among healthy donors. Because cDNA was sequenced instead of genomic DNA, activated cells with high expression could be over-represented, although the groups did not differ in activation or CD3 levels. Patients with type 1 diabetes made fewer insertions and deleted more nucleotides at VDJ recombination sites, implying thymic rearrangement abnormalities. Because small numbers of individuals were included in the HLA sub-analyses, any influence of HLA type on TCRB rearrangement was left unresolved. In all four CD4+ subsets, TCRB CDR3 length was moderately but significantly shorter in type 1 diabetes patients. PCR may preferentially amplify shorter templates, but because patient and control samples were amplified and corrected together, any resulting skew would affect both groups equally.

CDR1 and CDR2, looked up from the germline V gene (reference sequence), are PRHDT and FYEKMQ. Spanning cysteine to phenylalanine, the CDR3 consists of 15 amino acids. The kept DNA is CDR3 alone, 45 bases in frame from the first base. V gives up 3 bases and J gives up 5 bases, and the segment between their germline ends measures 11 bases. Each donor gave one peripheral blood draw, averaging about 120 mL, which was collected into heparinised tubes. A BD FACSAria II and a panel including CD45RO, CCR7, CD25, CD127, CD95 and CD27 were used to sort naive, central memory, regulatory and stem cell-like memory CD4+ T cells. All sorted populations exceeded 95% purity. PBMCs were isolated right away by Lymphoprep density gradient centrifugation and were stained directly, without culture. To minimize batch effects, samples were stained and sorted in pairs, one healthy donor with one patient per experiment. In its sample, this clone was seen a few times. Its antigen is not yet known. Per-base quality was not reported, and no clone a single base away is much larger than it.

All of the isolated RNA was reverse transcribed with the High Capacity cDNA Reverse Transcription Kit, so expressed TCRB transcripts were sequenced. Naive, central memory and regulatory T cell samples underwent deep immunoSEQ sequencing, averaging about 3.5 million total reads per sample. Sorted cells were lysed in RLT buffer, and RNA was extracted using DNase-treated RNeasy Micro or Mini kits according to cell number. To prevent cross-contamination, each cell subset was processed individually, whereas patient and healthy donor samples were processed jointly. TCRB sequences were amplified from cDNA with the immunoSEQ multiplex PCR, producing 87-bp fragments spanning the CDR3 region. Sequencing of the amplicons was done on the Illumina HiSeq platform. Regarding the original processing steps: Synthetic template baselines were used to correct PCR bias computationally, reads within Hamming distance 2 were collapsed together, and singletons that could not be merged were discarded. Reads were aligned against IMGT to assign V, D and J genes, CDR3 length and insertions or deletions at six rearrangement sites. Clonotype counts were normalized to sorted cell number within each subset before computing true diversity and Gini coefficients with the tcR R package. Repertoire sharing was quantified using the overlap coefficient calculated on TCRB nucleotide sequences. As a proxy for the pre-selection repertoire, out-of-frame TCRB sequences from naive cells were analyzed. As stored in TCRdb, this immuneACCESS dataset retains in-frame rearrangements with V and J assigned. A fraction of the clones does not appear; measured against another copy, unresolved V genes explain less than half of the discrepancy, and the remainder lacks a known reason. The V and J calls and clone size are taken from that table; D and trimming were inferred from the DNA. The sample profile shows about 160,000 clones; roughly 65% of them were found once. 0.08% to 0.09% of the sample belongs to the ten largest clones.

The clonotype was recovered from a young man with type 1 diabetes. The source material was naive CD4+ T cells from blood. This specimen's cell subset or site label, interpreted: true naive CD4+ T cells. The rearranged chain carries TRBV13 and TRBJ1-6; TRBD1 is a possible D gene, resting on 6 matching bases. The CDR3 region has the sequence CASSFGQRDNSPLHF. The sequenced DNA is TGTGCCAGCAGCTTTGGACAGCGTGATAATTCACCCCTCCACTTT. Full variable domain (CDR3 extended with the reference TRBV13 and TRBJ1-6 proteins): AAGVIQSPRHLIKEKRETATLKCYPIPRHDTVYWYQQGPGQDPQFLISFYEKMQSDKGSIPDRFSAQQFSDYHSELNMSSLELGDSALYFCASSFGQRDNSPLHFGNGTRLTVT.